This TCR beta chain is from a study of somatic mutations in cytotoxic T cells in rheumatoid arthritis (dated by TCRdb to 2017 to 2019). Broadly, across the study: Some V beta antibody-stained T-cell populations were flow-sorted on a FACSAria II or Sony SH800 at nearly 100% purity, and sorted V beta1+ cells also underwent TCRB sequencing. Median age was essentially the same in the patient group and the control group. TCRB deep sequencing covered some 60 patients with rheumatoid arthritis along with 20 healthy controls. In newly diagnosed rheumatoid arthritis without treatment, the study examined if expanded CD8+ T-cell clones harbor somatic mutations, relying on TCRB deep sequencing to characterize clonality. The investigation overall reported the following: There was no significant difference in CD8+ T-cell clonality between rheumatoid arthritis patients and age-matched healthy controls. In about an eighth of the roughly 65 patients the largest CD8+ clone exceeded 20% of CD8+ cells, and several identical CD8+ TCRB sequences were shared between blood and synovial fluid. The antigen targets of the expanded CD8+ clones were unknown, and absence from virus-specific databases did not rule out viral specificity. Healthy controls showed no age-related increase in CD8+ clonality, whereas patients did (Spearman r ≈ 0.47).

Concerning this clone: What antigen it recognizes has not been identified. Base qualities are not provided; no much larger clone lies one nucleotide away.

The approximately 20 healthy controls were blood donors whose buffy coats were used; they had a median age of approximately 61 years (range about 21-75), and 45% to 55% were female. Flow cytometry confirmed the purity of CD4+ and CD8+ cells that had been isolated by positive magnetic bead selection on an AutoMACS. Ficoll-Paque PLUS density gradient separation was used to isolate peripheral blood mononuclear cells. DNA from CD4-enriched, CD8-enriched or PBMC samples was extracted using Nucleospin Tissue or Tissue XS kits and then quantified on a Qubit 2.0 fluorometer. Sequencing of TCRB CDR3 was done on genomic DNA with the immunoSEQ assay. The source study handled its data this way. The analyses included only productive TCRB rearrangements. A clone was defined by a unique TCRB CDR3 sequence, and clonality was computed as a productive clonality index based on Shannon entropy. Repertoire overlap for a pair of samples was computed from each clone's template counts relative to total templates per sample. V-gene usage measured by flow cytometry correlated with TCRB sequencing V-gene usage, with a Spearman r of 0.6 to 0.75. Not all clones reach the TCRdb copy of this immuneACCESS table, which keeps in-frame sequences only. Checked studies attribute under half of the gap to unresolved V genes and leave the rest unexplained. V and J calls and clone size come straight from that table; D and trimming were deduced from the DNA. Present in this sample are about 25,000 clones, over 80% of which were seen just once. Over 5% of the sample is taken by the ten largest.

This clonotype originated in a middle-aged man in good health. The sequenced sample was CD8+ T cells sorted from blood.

The DNA sequence reads TGTGCCAGCAGTGACTCATTAGGCCGATACACCGGGGAGCTGTTTTTT. Its protein product is CASSDSLGRYTGELFF. The rearrangement joined TRBV6-4 to TRBJ2-2, with the D gene too uncertain to name. The CDR3 measures 16 amino acids from cysteine to phenylalanine. Kept here is only the CDR3 DNA, which spans 48 bases and is read in frame from base 1. V is cut by 0 bases and J by 3 bases, and the space between the germline ends is 11 bases. Looking up the germline V gene yields CDR1 MRHNA and CDR2 SNTAGT.